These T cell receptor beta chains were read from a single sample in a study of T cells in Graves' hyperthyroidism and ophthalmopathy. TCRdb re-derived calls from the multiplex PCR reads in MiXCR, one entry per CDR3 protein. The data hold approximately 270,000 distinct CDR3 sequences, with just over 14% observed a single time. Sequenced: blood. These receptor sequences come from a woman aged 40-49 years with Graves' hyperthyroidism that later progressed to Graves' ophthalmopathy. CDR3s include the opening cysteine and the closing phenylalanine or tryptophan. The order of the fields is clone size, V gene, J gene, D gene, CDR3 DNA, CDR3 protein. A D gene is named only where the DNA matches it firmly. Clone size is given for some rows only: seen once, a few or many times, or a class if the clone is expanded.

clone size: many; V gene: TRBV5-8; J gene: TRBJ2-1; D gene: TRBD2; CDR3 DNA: TGTGCCAGCACCGTGGGACTAGTCTCCTACAATGAGCAGTTCTTC; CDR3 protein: CASTVGLVSYNEQFF
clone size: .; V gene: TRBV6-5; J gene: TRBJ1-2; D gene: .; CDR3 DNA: TGTGCCAGCAGTTATGACAGAACTCCTAACTATGGCTACACCTTC; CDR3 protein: CASSYDRTPNYGYTF
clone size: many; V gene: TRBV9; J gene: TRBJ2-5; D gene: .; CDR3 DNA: TGTGCCAGCAGCTTCCAGGGATGGGGGGCTCAAGAGACCCAGTACTTC; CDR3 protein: CASSFQGWGAQETQYF
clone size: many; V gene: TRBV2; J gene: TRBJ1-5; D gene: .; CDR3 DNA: TGTGCCAGCAGTGGTGGAGCCCTCCGCAATCAGCCCCAGCATTTT; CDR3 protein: CASSGGALRNQPQHF
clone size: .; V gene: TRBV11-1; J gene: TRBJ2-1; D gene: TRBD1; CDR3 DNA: TGTGCCAGCAGCCTAGGGACAGGGGAATACAATGAGCAGTTCTTC; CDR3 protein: CASSLGTGEYNEQFF
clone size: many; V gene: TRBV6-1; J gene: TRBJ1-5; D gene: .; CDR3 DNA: TGTGCCAGCAGTGGTGGCGCCAACAATCAGCCCCAGCATTTT; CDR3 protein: CASSGGANNQPQHF
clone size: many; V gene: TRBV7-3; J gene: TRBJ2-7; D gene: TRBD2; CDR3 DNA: TGTGCCAGCAGCTCAGGGACTAGCGGGAGCGAGCAGTACTTC; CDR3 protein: CASSSGTSGSEQYF
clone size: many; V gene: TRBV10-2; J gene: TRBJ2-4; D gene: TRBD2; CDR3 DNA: TGCGCCAGCAAGCCGGGAGGCAAAAACATTCAGTACTTC; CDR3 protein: CASKPGGKNIQYF
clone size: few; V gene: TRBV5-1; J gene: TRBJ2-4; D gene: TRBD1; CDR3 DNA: TGCGCCAGCAGCTTGGCAGGGGGTGGCAAAAACATTCAGTACTTC; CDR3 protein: CASSLAGGGKNIQYF
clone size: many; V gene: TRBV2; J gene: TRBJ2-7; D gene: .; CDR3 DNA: TGTGCCAGCAGTGAAATGGTAGCGATGGACTACGAGCAGTACTTC; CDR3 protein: CASSEMVAMDYEQYF
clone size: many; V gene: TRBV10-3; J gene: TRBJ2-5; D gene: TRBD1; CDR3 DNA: TGTGCCATCAGACCGGGACAGGCACAAGAGACCCAGTACTTC; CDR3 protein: CAIRPGQAQETQYF
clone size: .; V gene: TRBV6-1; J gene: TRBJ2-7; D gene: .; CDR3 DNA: TGTGCCAGCAGTGGACAGCCGATGGGCTACGAGCAGTACTTC; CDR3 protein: CASSGQPMGYEQYF
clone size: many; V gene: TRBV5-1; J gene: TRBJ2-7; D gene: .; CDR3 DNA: TGCGCCAGCAGCTGGGGGTCGGGGTACGAGCAGTACTTC; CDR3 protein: CASSWGSGYEQYF
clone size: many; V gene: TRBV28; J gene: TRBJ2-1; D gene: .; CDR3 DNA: TGTGCCAGCAGTTTATTCCCCGGTAGCTACAATGAGCAGTTCTTC; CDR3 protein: CASSLFPGSYNEQFF
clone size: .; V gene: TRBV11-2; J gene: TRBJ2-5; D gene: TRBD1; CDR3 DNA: TGTGCCAGCAGCTTAGATGAACAGGGGACCGGGGAGACCCAGTACTTC; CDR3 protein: CASSLDEQGTGETQYF
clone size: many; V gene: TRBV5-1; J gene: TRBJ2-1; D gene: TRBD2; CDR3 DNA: TGCGCCAGCAGCTCGCCCGGGAGGGGTTTTGGTGAGCAGTTCTTC; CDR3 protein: CASSSPGRGFGEQFF
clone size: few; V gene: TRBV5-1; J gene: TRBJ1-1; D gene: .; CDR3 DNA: TGCGCCAGCAGCTTGGAGCCTGGGTCGTCACCCAGGGCTTTCTTT; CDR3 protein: CASSLEPGSSPRAFF
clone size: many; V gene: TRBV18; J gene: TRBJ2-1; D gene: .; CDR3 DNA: TGTGCCAGCTCACCCGGTCGCAATGAGCAGTTCTTC; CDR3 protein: CASSPGRNEQFF
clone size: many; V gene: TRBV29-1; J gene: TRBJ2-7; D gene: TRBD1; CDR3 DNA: TGCAGCGTTCCCGGGACAGGGGACGAGCAGTACTTC; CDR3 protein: CSVPGTGDEQYF
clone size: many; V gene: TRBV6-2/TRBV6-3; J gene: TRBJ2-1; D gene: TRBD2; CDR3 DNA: TGTGCCAGCAGTTACTTTTCGGGAGGGGAGCAGTTCTTC; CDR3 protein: CASSYFSGGEQFF
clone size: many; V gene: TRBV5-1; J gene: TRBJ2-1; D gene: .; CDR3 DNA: TGCGCCAGCAGCCCCGTTTTTAAGCGCCGTCGGGATCATGAGCAGTTCTTC; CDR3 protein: CASSPVFKRRRDHEQFF
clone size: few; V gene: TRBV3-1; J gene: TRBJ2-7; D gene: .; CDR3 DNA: TGTGCCAGCAGCTCAAGGTACAGGGACTACGAGCAGTACTTC; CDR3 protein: CASSSRYRDYEQYF
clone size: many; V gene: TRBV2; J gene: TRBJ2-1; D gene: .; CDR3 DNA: TGTGCCAGCAGTGAAGCAGGACGGGACTCCTACAATGAGCAGTTCTTC; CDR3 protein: CASSEAGRDSYNEQFF